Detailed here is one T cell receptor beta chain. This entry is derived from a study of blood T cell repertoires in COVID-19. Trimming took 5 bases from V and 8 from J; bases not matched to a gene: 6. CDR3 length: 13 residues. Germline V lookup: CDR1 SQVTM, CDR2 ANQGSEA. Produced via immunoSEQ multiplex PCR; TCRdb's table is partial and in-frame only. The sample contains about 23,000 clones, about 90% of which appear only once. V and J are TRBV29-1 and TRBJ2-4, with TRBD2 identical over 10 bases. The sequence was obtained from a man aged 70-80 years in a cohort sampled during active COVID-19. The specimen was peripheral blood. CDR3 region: CSVRTSGLDIQYF. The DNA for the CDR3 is TGCAGCGTTCGGACTAGCGGCTTAGACATTCAGTACTTC.